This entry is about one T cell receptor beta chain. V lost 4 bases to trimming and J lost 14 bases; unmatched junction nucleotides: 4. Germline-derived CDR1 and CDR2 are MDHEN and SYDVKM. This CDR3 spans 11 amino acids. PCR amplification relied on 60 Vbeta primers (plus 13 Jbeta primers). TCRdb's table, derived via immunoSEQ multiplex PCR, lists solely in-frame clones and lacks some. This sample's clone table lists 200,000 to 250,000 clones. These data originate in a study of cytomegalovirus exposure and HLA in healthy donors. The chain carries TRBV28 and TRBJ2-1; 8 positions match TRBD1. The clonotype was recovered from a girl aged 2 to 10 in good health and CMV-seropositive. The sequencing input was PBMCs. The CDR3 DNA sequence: TGTGCCAGCAGTTCCAGGGGGCTGGAGTTCTTC. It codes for CASSSRGLEFF.